This TCR beta chain derives from a study of blood T cell repertoires in COVID-19. The wider study: Acute and convalescent COVID-19 specimens originated in the United States, Italy and Spain.

After removal of 11 bases from V and 4 bases from J, the junction contained 12 bases not matched to a gene. This CDR3 contains 15 residues. Per the germline V gene, CDR1 is SNHLY and CDR2 is FYNNEI. TCRdb's table, derived via immunoSEQ multiplex PCR, lists solely in-frame clones and lacks some. The table lists 150,000 to 200,000 clones, approximately 95% of them singletons. This TCR derives from a woman aged 60-75 years with COVID-19, enrolled during active disease. Specimen: peripheral blood. The V call is TRBV2, the J call TRBJ1-5, with 9 bases fitting TRBD1. The CDR3 region is CASRGGQGFNQPQHF. DNA of the CDR3: TGTGCCTCTCGGGGGGGACAGGGTTTTAATCAGCCCCAGCATTTT.